The rows below give T cell receptor beta chains drawn from one sample of a study of shared clonotypes between healthy human individuals. The method was immunoSEQ multiplex PCR; TCRdb's version includes in-frame clones alone and lacks a portion of them. Here the sample spans 2 million to 2.5 million clones, around 92% being singletons. Input material: naive CD4+ T cells from PBMCs. All receptors derive from a man younger than 35 in good health. Some clones in this sample may be carry-over from other donors' samples. The CDR3 runs from the conserved cysteine through the conserved F or W. Each record gives: J gene, V gene, D gene, CDR3 DNA, CDR3 protein. The D gene is left open where the match is weak.

TRBJ2-1 | TRBV2 | TRBD2 | TGTGCCAGCAAGACTAGCGGGATGGTGGTTGAGCAGTTCTTC | CASKTSGMVVEQFF
TRBJ2-4 | TRBV6-1 | TRBD2 | TGTGCCAGCAGTGAAGCTCGACTAGCGGGAGTAGCCAAAAACATTCAGTACTTC | CASSEARLAGVAKNIQYF
TRBJ2-2 | TRBV11-3 | NA | TGTGCCAGCAGCCCCGAGATGAGGGCCGGGGAGCTGTTTTTT | CASSPEMRAGELFF
TRBJ1-4 | TRBV28 | TRBD1 | TGTGCCAGCAGTTCTACAGGGGCGGGTAATGAAAAACTGTTTTTT | CASSSTGAGNEKLFF
TRBJ2-3 | TRBV6-1 | TRBD2 | TGTGCCAGCATTGGCAGAAGCGGGAGTCCAGATACGCAGTATTTT | CASIGRSGSPDTQYF
TRBJ2-7 | TRBV5-1 | TRBD1 | TGCGCCAGCAGCGCCTTCCCGGGACAGTCCTACGAGCAGTACTTC | CASSAFPGQSYEQYF
TRBJ2-3 | TRBV7-9 | NA | TGTGCCAGCAGCACGCCTGGAGGGGCTGATACGCAGTATTTT | CASSTPGGADTQYF
TRBJ2-1 | TRBV18 | TRBD2 | TGTGCCAGCTCCTCAAGGACTAGCGGGACTAATGAGCAGTTCTTC | CASSSRTSGTNEQFF
TRBJ2-7 | TRBV11-3 | NA | TGTGCCAGCAGTCGCGGACTTAGCGAGCAGTACTTC | CASSRGLSEQYF
TRBJ1-3 | TRBV11-2 | NA | TGTGCCAGCAGCTTTTCTAAGAGCCTTCGCTCTGGAAACACCATATATTTT | CASSFSKSLRSGNTIYF
TRBJ1-5 | TRBV6-6 | NA | TGTGCCAGCAGTCGGACAGATAGCAATCAGCCCCAGCATTTT | CASSRTDSNQPQHF
TRBJ2-7 | TRBV9 | TRBD1 | TGTGCCAGCAGCGAGGGACAGACCTCCTACGAGCAGTACTTC | CASSEGQTSYEQYF